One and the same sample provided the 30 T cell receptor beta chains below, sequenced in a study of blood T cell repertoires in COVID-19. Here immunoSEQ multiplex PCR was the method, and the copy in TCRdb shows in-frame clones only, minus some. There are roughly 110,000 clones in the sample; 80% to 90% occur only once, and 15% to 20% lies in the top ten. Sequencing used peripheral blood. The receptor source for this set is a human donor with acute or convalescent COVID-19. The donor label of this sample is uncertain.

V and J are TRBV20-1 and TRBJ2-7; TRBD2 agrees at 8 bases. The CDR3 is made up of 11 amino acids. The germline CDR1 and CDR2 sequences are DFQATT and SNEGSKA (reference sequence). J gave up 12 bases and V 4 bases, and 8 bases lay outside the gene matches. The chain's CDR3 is CSAIGAGVVYF. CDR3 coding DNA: TGCAGTGCTATAGGAGCGGGAGTTGTGTACTTC.

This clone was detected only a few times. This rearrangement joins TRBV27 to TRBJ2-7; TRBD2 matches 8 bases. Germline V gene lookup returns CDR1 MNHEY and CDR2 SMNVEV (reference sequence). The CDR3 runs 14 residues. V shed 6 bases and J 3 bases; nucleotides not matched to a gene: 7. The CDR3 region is CASSLSGTGYEQYF. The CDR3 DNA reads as TGTGCCAGCAGCCTTAGCGGGACCGGCTACGAGCAGTACTTC.

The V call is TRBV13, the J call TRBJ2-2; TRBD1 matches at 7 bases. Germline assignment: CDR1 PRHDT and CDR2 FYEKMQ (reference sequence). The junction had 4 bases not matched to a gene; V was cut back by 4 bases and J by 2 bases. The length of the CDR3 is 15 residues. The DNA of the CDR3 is TGTGCCAGCAGCTGGGGACAGAAAAACACCGGGGAGCTGTTTTTT. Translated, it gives CASSWGQKNTGELFF.

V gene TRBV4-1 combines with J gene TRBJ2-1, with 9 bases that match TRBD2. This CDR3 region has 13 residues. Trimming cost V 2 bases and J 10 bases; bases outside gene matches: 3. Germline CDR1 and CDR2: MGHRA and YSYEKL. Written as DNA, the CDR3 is TGCGCCAGCAGCCAAATCGGACTAGCGGAGCAGTTCTTC. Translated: CASSQIGLAEQFF.

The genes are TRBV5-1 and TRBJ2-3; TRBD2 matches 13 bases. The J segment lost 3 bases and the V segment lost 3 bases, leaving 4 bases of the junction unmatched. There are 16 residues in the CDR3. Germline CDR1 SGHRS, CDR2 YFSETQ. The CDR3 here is CASSSTSGGATDTQYF. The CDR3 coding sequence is TGCGCCAGCAGCTCCACTAGCGGGGGGGCTACAGATACGCAGTATTTT.

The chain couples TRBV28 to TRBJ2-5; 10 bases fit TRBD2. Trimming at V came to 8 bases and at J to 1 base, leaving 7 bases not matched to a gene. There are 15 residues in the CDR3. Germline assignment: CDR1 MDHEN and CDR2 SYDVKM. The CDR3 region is CASQSWTSGQETQYF. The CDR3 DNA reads TGTGCCAGCCAATCGTGGACTAGCGGCCAAGAGACCCAGTACTTC.

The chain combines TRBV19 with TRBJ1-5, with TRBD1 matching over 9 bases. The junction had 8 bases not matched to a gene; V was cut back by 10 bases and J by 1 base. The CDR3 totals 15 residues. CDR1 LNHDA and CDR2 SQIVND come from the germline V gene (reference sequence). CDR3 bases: TGTGCCACCCAGAGGGGACAGGGCAGCAATCAGCCCCAGCATTTT. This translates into CATQRGQGSNQPQHF.

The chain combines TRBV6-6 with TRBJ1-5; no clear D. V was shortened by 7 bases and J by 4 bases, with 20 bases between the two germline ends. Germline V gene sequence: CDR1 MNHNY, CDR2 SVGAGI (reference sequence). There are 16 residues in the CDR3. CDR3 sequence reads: CASISQTKARNQPQHF. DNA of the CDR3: TGTGCCAGCATTAGCCAAACAAAGGCCAGAAATCAGCCCCAGCATTTT.

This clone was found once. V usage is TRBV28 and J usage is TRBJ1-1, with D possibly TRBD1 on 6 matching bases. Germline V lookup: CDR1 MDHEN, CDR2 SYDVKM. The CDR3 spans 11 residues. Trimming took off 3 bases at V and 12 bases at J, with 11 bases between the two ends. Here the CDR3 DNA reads TGTGCCAGCAGTTTGGGCAGGGGACCTTTCTTT. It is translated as CASSLGRGPFF.

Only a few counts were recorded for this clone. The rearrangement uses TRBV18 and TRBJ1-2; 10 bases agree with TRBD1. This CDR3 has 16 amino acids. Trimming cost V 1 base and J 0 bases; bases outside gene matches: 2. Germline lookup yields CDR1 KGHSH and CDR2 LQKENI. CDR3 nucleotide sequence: TGTGCCAGCTCACCACAGGGACAGGGGACTAACTATGGCTACACCTTC. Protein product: CASSPQGQGTNYGYTF. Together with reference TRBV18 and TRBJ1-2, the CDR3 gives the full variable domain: NAGVMQNPRHLVRRRGQEARLRCSPMKGHSHVYWYRQLPEEGLKFMVYLQKENIIDESGMPKERFSAEFPKEGPSILRIQQVVRGDSAAYFCASSPQGQGTNYGYTFGSGTRLTVV.

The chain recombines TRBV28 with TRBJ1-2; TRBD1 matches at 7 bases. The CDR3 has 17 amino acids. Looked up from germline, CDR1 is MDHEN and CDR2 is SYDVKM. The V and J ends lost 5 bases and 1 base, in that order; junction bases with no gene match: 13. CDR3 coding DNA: TGTGCCAGCAGTCTCGATGAGGGACAGCTTCTTAACTATGGCTACACCTTC. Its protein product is CASSLDEGQLLNYGYTF.

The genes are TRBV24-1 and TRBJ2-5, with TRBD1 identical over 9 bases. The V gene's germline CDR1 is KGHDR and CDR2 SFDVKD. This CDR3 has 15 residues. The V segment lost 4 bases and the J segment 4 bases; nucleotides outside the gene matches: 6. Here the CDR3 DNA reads TGTGCCACCAGTGACCCACAGGGGGCTGGAGAGACCCAGTACTTC. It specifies CATSDPQGAGETQYF.

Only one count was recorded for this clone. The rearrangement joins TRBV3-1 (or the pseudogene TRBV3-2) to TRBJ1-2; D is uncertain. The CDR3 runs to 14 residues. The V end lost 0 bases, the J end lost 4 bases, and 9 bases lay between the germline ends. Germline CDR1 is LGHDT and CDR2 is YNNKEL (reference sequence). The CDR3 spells CASSQDAGVYGYTF. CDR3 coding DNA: TGTGCCAGCAGCCAAGATGCCGGAGTCTATGGCTACACCTTC.

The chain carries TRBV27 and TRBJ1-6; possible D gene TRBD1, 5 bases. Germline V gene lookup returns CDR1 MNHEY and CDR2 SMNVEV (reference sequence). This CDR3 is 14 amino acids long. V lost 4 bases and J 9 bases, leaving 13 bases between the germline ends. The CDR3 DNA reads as TGTGCCAGCAGTTCTTGGCAGGGAAGTTCACCCCTCCACTTT. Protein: CASSSWQGSSPLHF.

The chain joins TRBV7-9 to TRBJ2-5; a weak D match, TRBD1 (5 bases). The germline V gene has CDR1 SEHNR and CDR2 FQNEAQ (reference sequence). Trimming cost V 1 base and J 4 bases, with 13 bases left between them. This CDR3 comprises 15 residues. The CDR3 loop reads CASSLGAFGAETQYF. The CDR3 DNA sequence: TGTGCCAGCAGCTTAGGGGCTTTTGGGGCAGAGACCCAGTACTTC.

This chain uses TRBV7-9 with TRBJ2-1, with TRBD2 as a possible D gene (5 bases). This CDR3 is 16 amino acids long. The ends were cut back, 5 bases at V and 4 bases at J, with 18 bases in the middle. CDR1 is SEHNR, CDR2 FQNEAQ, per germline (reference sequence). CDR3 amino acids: CASSPRPGIEYNEQFF. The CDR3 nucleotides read TGTGCCAGCAGCCCGAGACCGGGGATTGAGTACAATGAGCAGTTCTTC. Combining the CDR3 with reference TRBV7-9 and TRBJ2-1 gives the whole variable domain DTGVSQNPRHKITKRGQNVTFRCDPISEHNRLYWYRQTLGQGPEFLTYFQNEAQLEKSRLLSDRFSAERPKGSFSTLEIQRTEQGDSAMYLCASSPRPGIEYNEQFFGPGTRLTVL.

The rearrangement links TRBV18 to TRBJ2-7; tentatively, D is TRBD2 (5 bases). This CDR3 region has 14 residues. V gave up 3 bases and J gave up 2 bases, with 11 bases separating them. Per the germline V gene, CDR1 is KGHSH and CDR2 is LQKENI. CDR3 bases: TGTGCCAGCTCACCGCGGAGAGGGACCTACGAGCAGTACTTC. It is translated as CASSPRRGTYEQYF.

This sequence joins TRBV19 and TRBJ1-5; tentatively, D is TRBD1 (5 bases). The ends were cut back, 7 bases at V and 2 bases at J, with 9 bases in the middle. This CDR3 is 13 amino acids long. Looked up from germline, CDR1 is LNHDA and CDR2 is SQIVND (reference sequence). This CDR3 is CASTSGGNQPQHF. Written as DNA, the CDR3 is TGTGCCAGTACATCGGGGGGCAATCAGCCCCAGCATTTT.

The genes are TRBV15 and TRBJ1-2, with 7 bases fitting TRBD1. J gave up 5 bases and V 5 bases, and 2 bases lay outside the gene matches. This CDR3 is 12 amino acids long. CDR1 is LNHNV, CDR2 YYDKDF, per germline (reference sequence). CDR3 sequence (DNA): TGTGCCACCAGCTCGACAGGGTATGGCTACACCTTC. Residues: CATSSTGYGYTF.

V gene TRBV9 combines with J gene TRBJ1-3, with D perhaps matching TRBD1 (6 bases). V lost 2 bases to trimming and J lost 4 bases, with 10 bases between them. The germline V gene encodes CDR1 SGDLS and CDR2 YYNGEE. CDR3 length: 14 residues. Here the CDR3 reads CASSVTGFGNTIYF. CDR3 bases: TGTGCCAGCAGCGTTACAGGGTTCGGAAACACCATATATTTT. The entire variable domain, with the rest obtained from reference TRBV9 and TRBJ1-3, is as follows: DSGVTQTPKHLITATGQRVTLRCSPRSGDLSVYWYQQSLDQGLQFLIQYYNGEERAKGNILERFSAQQFPDLHSELNLSSLELGDSALYFCASSVTGFGNTIYFGEGSWLTVV.

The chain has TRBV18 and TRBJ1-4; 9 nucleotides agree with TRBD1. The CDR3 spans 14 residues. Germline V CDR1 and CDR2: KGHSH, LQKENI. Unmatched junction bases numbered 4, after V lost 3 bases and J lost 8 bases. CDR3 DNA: TGTGCCAGCTCACCCGGGACAGGGAACGAAAAACTGTTTTTT. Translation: CASSPGTGNEKLFF. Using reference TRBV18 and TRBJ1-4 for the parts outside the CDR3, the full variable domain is NAGVMQNPRHLVRRRGQEARLRCSPMKGHSHVYWYRQLPEEGLKFMVYLQKENIIDESGMPKERFSAEFPKEGPSILRIQQVVRGDSAAYFCASSPGTGNEKLFFGSGTQLSVL.

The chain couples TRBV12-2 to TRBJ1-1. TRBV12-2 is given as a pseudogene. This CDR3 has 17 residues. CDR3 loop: CASRLGFGRGLNTEAFF. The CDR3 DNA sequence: TGTGCAAGTCGCTTAGGGTTTGGTCGGGGGTTGAACACTGAAGCTTTCTTT.

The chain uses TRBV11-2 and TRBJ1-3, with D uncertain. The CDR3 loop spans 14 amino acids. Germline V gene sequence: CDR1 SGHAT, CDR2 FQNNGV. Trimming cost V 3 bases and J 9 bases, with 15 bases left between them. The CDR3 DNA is TGTGCCAGCAGCTTGGACCCCGGGAGGCGCACCATATATTTT. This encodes CASSLDPGRRTIYF.

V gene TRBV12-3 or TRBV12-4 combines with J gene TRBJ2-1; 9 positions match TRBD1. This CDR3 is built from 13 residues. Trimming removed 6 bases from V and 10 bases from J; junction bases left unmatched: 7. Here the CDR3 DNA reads TGTGCCAGCAGACTGGACAGGGGCTCGGAGCAGTTCTTC. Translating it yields CASRLDRGSEQFF.

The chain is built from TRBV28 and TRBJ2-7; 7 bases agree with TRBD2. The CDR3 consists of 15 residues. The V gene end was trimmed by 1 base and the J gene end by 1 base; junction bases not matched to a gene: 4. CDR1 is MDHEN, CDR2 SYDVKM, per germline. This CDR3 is CASSLSASGSYEQYF. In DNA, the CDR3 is TGTGCCAGCAGTTTATCGGCTAGCGGTTCCTACGAGCAGTACTTC.

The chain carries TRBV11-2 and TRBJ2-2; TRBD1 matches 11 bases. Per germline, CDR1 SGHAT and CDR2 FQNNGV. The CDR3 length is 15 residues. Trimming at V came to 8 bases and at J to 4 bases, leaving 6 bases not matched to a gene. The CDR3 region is CASGRDRGSTGELFF. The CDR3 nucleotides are TGTGCCAGCGGCCGGGACAGGGGGAGCACCGGGGAGCTGTTTTTT.

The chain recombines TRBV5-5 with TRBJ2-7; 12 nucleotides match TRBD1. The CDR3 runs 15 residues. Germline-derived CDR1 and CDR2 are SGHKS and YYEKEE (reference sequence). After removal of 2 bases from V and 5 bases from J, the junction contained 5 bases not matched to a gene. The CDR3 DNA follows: TGTGCCAGCAGCTTCCCCGGGACAGGGGGCAACGAGCAGTACTTC. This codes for CASSFPGTGGNEQYF.

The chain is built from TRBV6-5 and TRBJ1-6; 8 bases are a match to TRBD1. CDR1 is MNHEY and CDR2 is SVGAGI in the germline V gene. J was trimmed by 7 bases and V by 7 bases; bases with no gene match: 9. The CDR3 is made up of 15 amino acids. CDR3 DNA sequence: TGTGCCAGCACTAGGACAGGGACGGGAAATTCACCCCTCCACTTT. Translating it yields CASTRTGTGNSPLHF.

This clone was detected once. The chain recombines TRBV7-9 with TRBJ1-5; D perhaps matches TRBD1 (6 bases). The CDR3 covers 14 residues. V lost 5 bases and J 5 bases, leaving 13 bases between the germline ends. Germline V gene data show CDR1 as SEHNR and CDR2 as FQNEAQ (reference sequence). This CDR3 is CASSPGDTYQPQHF. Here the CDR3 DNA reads TGTGCCAGCAGCCCTGGGGACACATATCAGCCCCAGCATTTT.

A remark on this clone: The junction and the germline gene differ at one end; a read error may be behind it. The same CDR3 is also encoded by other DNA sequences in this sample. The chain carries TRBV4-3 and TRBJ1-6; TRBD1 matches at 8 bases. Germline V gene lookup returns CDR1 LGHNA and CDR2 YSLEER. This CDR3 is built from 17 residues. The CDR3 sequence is CASSQESWTGNNSPLHF. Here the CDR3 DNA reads TGCGCCAGTAGCCAAGAGTCCTGGACAGGGAATAATTCACCCCTCCACTTT.